This TCR beta chain is drawn from a study of shared clonotypes between healthy human individuals. Only in-frame clones appear in the TCRdb table, and some are missing; sequencing was by immunoSEQ multiplex PCR. The sample contains a few million clones, 95% of which appear only once. V was cut by 5 bases and J by 4 bases, with 12 bases left in between. There are 13 residues in the CDR3. Looked up from germline, CDR1 is LNHDA and CDR2 is SQIVND (reference sequence). The sequenced sample was naive CD4+ T cells sorted from blood. Sample subset: CD45RA+ positively selected. This sequence joins TRBV19 and TRBJ2-7; no definite D call. The sequence was obtained from a man younger than 35 in good health. DNA for the CDR3: TGTGCCAGTAGTTTCTACGACGGATACGAGCAGTACTTC. It yields the protein CASSFYDGYEQYF. The full variable domain, with the rest looked up from reference TRBV19 and TRBJ2-7, is DGGITQSPKYLFRKEGQNVTLSCEQNLNHDAMYWYRQDPGQGLRLIYYSQIVNDFQKGDIAEGYSVSREKKESFPLTVTSAQKNPTAFYLCASSFYDGYEQYFGPGTRLTVT.